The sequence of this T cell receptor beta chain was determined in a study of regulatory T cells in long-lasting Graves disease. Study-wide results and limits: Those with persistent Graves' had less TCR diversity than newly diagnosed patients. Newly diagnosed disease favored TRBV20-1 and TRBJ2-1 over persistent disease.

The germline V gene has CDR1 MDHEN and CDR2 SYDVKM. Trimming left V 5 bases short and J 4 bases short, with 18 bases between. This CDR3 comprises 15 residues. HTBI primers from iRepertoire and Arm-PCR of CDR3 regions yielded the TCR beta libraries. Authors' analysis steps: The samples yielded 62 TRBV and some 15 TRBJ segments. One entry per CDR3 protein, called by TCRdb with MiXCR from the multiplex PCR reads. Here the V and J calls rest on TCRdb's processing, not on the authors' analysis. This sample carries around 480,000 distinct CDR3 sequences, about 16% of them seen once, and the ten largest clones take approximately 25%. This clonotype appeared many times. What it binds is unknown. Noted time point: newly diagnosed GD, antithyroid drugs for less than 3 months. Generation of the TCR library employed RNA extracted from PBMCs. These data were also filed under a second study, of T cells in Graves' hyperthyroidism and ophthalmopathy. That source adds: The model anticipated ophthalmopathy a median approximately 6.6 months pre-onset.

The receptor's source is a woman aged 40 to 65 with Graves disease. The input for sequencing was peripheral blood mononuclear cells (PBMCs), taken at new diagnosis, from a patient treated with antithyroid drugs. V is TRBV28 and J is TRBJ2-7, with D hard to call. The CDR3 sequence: CASSLKFGWGYEQYF. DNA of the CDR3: TGTGCCAGCAGTCTGAAGTTTGGTTGGGGATACGAGCAGTACTTC.